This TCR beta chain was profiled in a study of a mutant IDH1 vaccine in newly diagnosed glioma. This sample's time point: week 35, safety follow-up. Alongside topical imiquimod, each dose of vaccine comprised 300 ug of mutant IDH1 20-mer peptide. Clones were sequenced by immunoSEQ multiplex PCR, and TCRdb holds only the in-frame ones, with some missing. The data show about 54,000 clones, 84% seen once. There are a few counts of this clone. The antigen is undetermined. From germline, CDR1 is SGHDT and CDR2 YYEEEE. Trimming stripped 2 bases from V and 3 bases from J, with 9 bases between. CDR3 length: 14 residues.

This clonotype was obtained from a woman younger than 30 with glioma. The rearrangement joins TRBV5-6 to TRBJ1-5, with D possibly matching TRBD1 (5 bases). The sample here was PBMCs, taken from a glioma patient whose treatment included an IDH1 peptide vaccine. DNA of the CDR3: TGTGCCAGCAGCTTTGGGGGGAACAATCAGCCCCAGCATTTT. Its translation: CASSFGGNNQPQHF.